This T cell receptor (beta chain) was sequenced in a study of cytomegalovirus exposure and HLA in healthy donors. Study conclusions and caveats: The study labeled more than 150 TCR beta chains cytomegalovirus-associated. Cytomegalovirus status, reportedly, was diagnosed with high specificity and sensitivity by the classifier. For most subjects, TCR beta sequences were reported to predict HLA-A and HLA-B alleles with accuracy.

This clone is classed as medium-sized by frequency. Antigen unknown. Primers included in the PCR were 60 Vbeta and 13 Jbeta primers. Using immunoSEQ multiplex PCR, the repertoire was profiled, and TCRdb retains in-frame clones only, with some absent. This listing includes fewer than 70,000 clones. V shed 4 bases and J shed 5 bases, with 24 bases lying between them. Germline V gene data show CDR1 as MNHNS and CDR2 as SASEGT. The CDR3 is 18 amino acids. Donors consisted of healthy bone marrow donors. Specimen: PBMCs. The chain employs TRBV6-1 and TRBJ2-1; maybe TRBD1 (6 bases). This sequence was found in a woman between 18 and 29 years old in good health and CMV-seronegative. CDR3: CASSGATGNLQRDNEQFF. CDR3 coding DNA: TGTGCCAGCAGTGGGGCCACAGGGAATTTACAGCGAGACAATGAGCAGTTCTTC.